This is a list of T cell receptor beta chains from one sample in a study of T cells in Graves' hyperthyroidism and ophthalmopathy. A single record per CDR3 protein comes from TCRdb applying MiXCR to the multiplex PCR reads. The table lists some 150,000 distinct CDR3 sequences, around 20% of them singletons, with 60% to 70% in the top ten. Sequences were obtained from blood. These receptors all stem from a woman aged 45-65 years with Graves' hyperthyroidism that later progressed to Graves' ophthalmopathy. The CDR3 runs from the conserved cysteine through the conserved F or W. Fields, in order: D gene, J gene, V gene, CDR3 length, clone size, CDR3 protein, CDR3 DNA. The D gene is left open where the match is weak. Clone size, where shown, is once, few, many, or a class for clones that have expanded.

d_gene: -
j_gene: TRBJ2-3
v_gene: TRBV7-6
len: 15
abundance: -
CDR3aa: CASSLEGGLTDTQYF
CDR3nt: TGTGCCAGCAGCTTAGAGGGCGGGTTGACAGATACGCAGTATTTT

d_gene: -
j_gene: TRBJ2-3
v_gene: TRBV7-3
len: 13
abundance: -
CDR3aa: CASSLSLRDTQYF
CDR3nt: TGTGCCAGCAGCTTAAGTCTGAGGGATACGCAGTATTTT

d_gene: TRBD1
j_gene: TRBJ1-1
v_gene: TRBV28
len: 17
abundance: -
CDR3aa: CASSHLGQGAGFTEAFF
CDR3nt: TGTGCCAGCAGCCACCTCGGACAGGGGGCCGGGTTCACTGAAGCTTTCTTT

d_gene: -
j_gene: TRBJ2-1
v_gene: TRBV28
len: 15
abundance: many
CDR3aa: CASSPSGGASNEQFF
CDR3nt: TGTGCCAGCAGCCCTTCGGGCGGGGCCTCCAATGAGCAGTTCTTC

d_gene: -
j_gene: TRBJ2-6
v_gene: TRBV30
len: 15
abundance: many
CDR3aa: CAFPGRTSGANVLTF
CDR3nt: TGTGCCTTTCCCGGACGCACCTCTGGGGCCAACGTCCTGACTTTC

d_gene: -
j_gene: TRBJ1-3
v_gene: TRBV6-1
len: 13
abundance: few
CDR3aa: CASSERQRNTIYF
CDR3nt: TGTGCCAGCAGTGAACGGCAGAGAAACACCATATATTTT

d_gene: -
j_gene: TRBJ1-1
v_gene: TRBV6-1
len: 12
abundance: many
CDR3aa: CASSDVTGEAFF
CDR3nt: TGTGCCAGCAGTGATGTCACAGGGGAAGCTTTCTTT

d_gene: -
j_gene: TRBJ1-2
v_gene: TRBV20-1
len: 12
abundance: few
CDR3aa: CSATQGIYGYTF
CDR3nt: TGCAGTGCTACACAGGGTATATATGGCTACACCTTC

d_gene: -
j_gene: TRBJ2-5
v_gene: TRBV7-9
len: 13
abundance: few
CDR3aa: CASSFRGAETQYF
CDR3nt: TGTGCCAGCAGCTTCAGGGGGGCAGAGACCCAGTACTTC

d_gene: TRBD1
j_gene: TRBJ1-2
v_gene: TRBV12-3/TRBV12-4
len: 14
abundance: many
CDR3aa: CASRPTGVRYGYTF
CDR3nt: TGTGCCAGCAGACCCACAGGGGTACGGTATGGCTACACCTTC

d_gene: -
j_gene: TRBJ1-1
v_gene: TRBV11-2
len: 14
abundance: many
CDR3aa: CASSLATGNTEAFF
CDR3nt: TGTGCCAGCAGCTTAGCCACCGGGAACACTGAAGCTTTCTTT

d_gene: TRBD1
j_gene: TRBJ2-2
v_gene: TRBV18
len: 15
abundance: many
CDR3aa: CASSWTGGGTGELFF
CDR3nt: TGTGCCAGCTCTTGGACAGGGGGCGGCACCGGGGAGCTGTTTTTT

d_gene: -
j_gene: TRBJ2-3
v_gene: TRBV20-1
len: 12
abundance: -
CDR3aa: CSARGNSDTQYF
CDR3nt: TGCAGTGCTAGAGGGAATTCGGATACGCAGTATTTT

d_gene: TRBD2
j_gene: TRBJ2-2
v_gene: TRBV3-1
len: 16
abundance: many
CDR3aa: CASSQGVAGVTGELFF
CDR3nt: TGTGCCAGCAGCCAAGGGGTAGCGGGAGTCACCGGGGAGCTGTTTTTT

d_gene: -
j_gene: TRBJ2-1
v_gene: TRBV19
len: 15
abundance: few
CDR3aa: CATQSGQGGYNEQFF
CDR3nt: TGTGCCACTCAAAGTGGGCAGGGTGGCTACAATGAGCAGTTCTTC

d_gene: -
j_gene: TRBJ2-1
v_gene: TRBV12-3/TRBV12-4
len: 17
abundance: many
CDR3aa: CASRALGRTSSYNEQFF
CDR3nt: TGTGCCAGCAGGGCCCTTGGGCGGACCAGCTCCTACAATGAGCAGTTCTTC

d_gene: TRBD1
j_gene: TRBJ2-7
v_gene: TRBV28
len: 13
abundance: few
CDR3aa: CASWDRGSYEQYF
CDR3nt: TGTGCCAGCTGGGACAGGGGGTCCTACGAGCAGTACTTC

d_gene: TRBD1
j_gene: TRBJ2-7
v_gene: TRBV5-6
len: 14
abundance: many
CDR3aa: CASSLDRGRHEQYF
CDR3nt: TGTGCCAGCAGCTTGGACAGGGGGCGGCACGAGCAGTACTTC

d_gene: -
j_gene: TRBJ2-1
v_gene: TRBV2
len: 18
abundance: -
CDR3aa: CASTYPVGTPRIYNEQFF
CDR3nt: TGTGCCAGCACCTACCCAGTGGGGACCCCAAGAATATACAATGAGCAGTTCTTC

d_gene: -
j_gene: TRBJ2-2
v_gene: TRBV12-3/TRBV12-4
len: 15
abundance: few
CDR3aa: CASSFRGMNTGELFF
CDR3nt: TGTGCCAGCAGTTTTCGTGGGATGAACACCGGGGAGCTGTTTTTT

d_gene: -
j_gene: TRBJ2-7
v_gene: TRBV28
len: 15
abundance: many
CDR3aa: CASSPGQTVPYEQYF
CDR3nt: TGTGCCAGCAGTCCTGGACAAACGGTGCCCTACGAGCAGTACTTC

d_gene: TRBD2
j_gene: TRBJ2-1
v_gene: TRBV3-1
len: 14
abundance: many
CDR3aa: CASSQGNQREGQFF
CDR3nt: TGTGCCAGCAGCCAAGGTAACCAGCGGGAGGGGCAGTTCTTC